This T cell receptor (beta chain) was documented in a study of T cells in localized non-small cell lung cancer. On this clone itself: The antigen remains undetermined.

The repertoire was sequenced with immunoSEQ multiplex PCR; TCRdb's copy has only in-frame clones and lacks some. The table records roughly 35,000 clones, just over 90% of them present only once. The CDR3 is made up of 15 amino acids. The V end was cut by 1 base, the J end by 0 bases, with 9 bases between. Points from the study as a whole: Uninvolved adjacent lung, not tumor, had the highest T cell clonality. Adjacent lung was found to contain a median about 62 of the top 100 tumor clones.

Sequences were derived from peripheral blood, sampled before any cancer treatment. The V call is TRBV6-7, the J call TRBJ1-2; D gene ambiguous. TRBV6-7 is labeled an ORF, and its function is uncertain. This TCR came from a female donor of 60 years or more with stage I lung adenocarcinoma. The CDR3 loop reads CASSYYDSANYGYTF. The CDR3 region has the DNA TGTGCCAGCAGTTACTACGACTCAGCTAACTATGGCTACACCTTC.